These 19 T cell receptor beta chains originate from one sample sequenced in a study of blood T cell repertoires in COVID-19. Assay: immunoSEQ multiplex PCR; the TCRdb copy retains only in-frame clones and omits some. The sample includes roughly 43,000 clones, approximately 85% of them seen just once. Sequenced: peripheral blood. These receptors came from a human donor in a cohort sampled during active COVID-19. The donor label of this sample is uncertain.

The chain is built from TRBV28 and TRBJ1-1; D is uncertain. Between the trimmed V and J ends, which lost 2 bases and 4 bases, there was a span of 8 bases. The CDR3 sequence is 13 residues long. Germline V CDR1 and CDR2: MDHEN, SYDVKM. The CDR3 sequence: CASSLQVSTEAFF. In nucleotides, the CDR3 is TGTGCCAGCAGTTTACAGGTTAGCACTGAAGCTTTCTTT.

This chain links TRBV2 with TRBJ2-7, with TRBD1 matching 7 bases. Germline V lookup: CDR1 SNHLY, CDR2 FYNNEI. V lost 6 bases and J lost 3; bases outside the gene matches: 5. The CDR3 sequence is 13 residues long. In DNA, the CDR3 is TGTGCCAGCAGAGAGGGACAGTACTACGAGCAGTACTTC. Translating it yields CASREGQYYEQYF.

The rearrangement joins TRBV24-1 to TRBJ2-3; TRBD1 agrees at 7 bases. The germline V gene encodes CDR1 KGHDR and CDR2 SFDVKD. This CDR3 is built from 16 residues. Trimming cost V 4 bases and J 5 bases; bases outside gene matches: 11. The CDR3 DNA is TGTGCCACCAGTGACCTTACTCGACAGGGAAAAGATACGCAGTATTTT. It is translated as CATSDLTRQGKDTQYF.

The chain joins TRBV10-3 to TRBJ2-7, with unresolved D. Germline V gene lookup returns CDR1 ENHRY and CDR2 SYGVKD. V lost 2 bases and J 0 bases, leaving 8 bases between the germline ends. This CDR3 comprises 14 residues. CDR3 sequence reads: CAISELLSSYEQYF. DNA for the CDR3: TGTGCCATCAGTGAGCTCCTGAGCTCCTACGAGCAGTACTTC.

This chain uses TRBV5-4 with TRBJ2-2; the match to TRBD1 covers 10 bases. Trimming cost V 4 bases and J 4 bases; bases outside gene matches: 7. The CDR3 extends over 16 amino acids. Germline-derived CDR1 and CDR2 are SGHNT and YYREEE (reference sequence). The CDR3 nucleotides read TGTGCCAGCAGCATCCGACAGGGGGCAACCACCGGGGAGCTGTTTTTT. Translated, it gives CASSIRQGATTGELFF.

This chain connects TRBV4-2 to TRBJ2-2; TRBD2 matches 8 bases. The CDR3 totals 17 residues. The J segment lost 3 bases and the V segment lost 1 base, leaving 7 bases of the junction unmatched. The germline gives CDR1 LGHNA, CDR2 YNFKEQ. CDR3 sequence (DNA): TGTGCCAGCAGCCAAGTGATAGCGGGGTTTTACACCGGGGAGCTGTTTTTT. Its translation is CASSQVIAGFYTGELFF.

The chain carries TRBV12-3 or TRBV12-4 and TRBJ2-3; D not resolved. CDR3 size: 12 residues. Trimming took off 3 bases at V and 1 base at J, with 2 bases between the two ends. The CDR3 region has the DNA TGTGCCAGCAGTTTCGGCACAGATACGCAGTATTTT. Translating gives CASSFGTDTQYF.

The gene calls are TRBV5-5 and TRBJ1-1, with D possibly being TRBD1 (5 bases). Trimming cost V 4 bases and J 12 bases, with 16 bases left between them. CDR1 and CDR2 from the germline V gene are SGHKS and YYEKEE (reference sequence). The CDR3 length is 12 residues. CDR3 bases: TGTGCCAGCAGCGGGGACTCTATAGGGTCTTTCTTT. Translated: CASSGDSIGSFF.

The chain links TRBV28 to TRBJ2-7; 7 nucleotides line up with TRBD2. The CDR3 spans 12 residues. CDR1 and CDR2 (germline): MDHEN, SYDVKM. With 1 base clipped from V and 7 bases from J, the junction kept 1 base outside the gene matches. The CDR3 here is CASSLYGREQYF. In nucleotides, the CDR3 is TGTGCCAGCAGTTTATACGGGAGGGAGCAGTACTTC.

The chain has TRBV7-2 and TRBJ2-1; 13 bases agree with TRBD2. Losses at the gene ends were 5 bases for V and 0 bases for J; bases not matched to a gene: 10. The CDR3 runs 19 residues. CDR1 and CDR2 from the germline V gene are SGHTA and FQGNSA. The CDR3, as DNA: TGTGCCAGCAGCCGTAGAGGGACTAGCGGGGCCAACTCCTACAATGAGCAGTTCTTC. Its protein is CASSRRGTSGANSYNEQFF.

The chain uses TRBV19 and TRBJ1-2, with unresolved D. CDR1 is LNHDA, CDR2 SQIVND, per germline (reference sequence). The length of the CDR3 is 14 residues. Between the trimmed V and J ends, which lost 2 bases and 0 bases, there was a span of 7 bases. CDR3 region: CASSISTTNYGYTF. The DNA for the CDR3 is TGTGCCAGTAGTATATCGACTACTAACTATGGCTACACCTTC.

V gene TRBV19 combines with J gene TRBJ1-1, with D uncertain. Germline V gives CDR1 LNHDA, CDR2 SQIVND (reference sequence). Trimming left V 8 bases short and J 6 bases short, with 16 bases between. The CDR3 spans 13 residues. The CDR3 loop reads CASGDSRRAEAFF. In DNA form, the CDR3 reads TGTGCCAGTGGGGATTCGCGGAGGGCTGAAGCTTTCTTT. Full variable domain (rest looked up from reference TRBV19 and TRBJ1-1): DGGITQSPKYLFRKEGQNVTLSCEQNLNHDAMYWYRQDPGQGLRLIYYSQIVNDFQKGDIAEGYSVSREKKESFPLTVTSAQKNPTAFYLCASGDSRRAEAFFGQGTRLTVV.

The gene calls are TRBV29-1 and TRBJ1-1, with D possibly TRBD1 on 5 matching bases. Germline lookup yields CDR1 SQVTM and CDR2 ANQGSEA. This CDR3 comprises 12 residues. Trimming left V 6 bases short and J 8 bases short, with 16 bases between. This CDR3 reads CSVRDSLKEAFF. The CDR3 nucleotides read TGCAGCGTCCGGGACTCCCTTAAAGAAGCTTTCTTT.

This chain links TRBV9 with TRBJ2-3; D unresolved. Germline V lookup: CDR1 SGDLS, CDR2 YYNGEE. Trimming shortened V by 0 bases and J by 1 base, and 9 bases separated the two germline ends. CDR3 length equals 15 residues. CDR3 coding DNA: TGTGCCAGCAGCGTAGGCTCAGAACGCACAGATACGCAGTATTTT. Translation: CASSVGSERTDTQYF.

The chain has TRBV29-1 and TRBJ2-2; TRBD1 matches at 9 bases. The V segment lost 4 bases and the J segment 4 bases; nucleotides outside the gene matches: 4. The CDR3 has 14 amino acids. Germline loops: CDR1 SQVTM, CDR2 ANQGSEA. CDR3 DNA sequence: TGCAGCGTTGGAAGGACAGGGGTCACCGGGGAGCTGTTTTTT. The encoded protein is CSVGRTGVTGELFF.

The chain employs TRBV19 and TRBJ1-6, with D perhaps matching TRBD1 (5 bases). The V and J ends lost 1 base and 9 bases respectively, with 13 bases between them. Germline V CDR1 and CDR2: LNHDA, SQIVND (reference sequence). The CDR3 loop spans 15 amino acids. For the CDR3, the DNA is TGTGCCAGTAGTATAGCACAGGTCCAGCTTTCACCCCTCCACTTT. Protein sequence: CASSIAQVQLSPLHF.

The chain recombines TRBV11-1 with TRBJ2-1; perhaps TRBD1 as D (6 bases). Germline V lookup: CDR1 SGHAT, CDR2 FQDESV (reference sequence). Trimming removed 1 base from V and 8 bases from J, with 15 bases in between. This CDR3 has 15 amino acids. The CDR3 is CASSLVLQGLDEQFF. As DNA, the CDR3 is TGTGCCAGCAGCTTAGTTCTACAGGGATTGGATGAGCAGTTCTTC.

The V and J genes are TRBV28 and TRBJ2-5; a weak D match, TRBD2 (6 bases). The CDR3 consists of 14 residues. V was trimmed by 5 bases and J by 6 bases, leaving 16 bases between them. Germline CDR1 and CDR2: MDHEN and SYDVKM. The CDR3 protein is CASSAGTGRQTQYF. The DNA of the CDR3 is TGTGCCAGCAGTGCGGGGACCGGAAGGCAGACCCAGTACTTC. The whole variable domain, remainder taken from reference TRBV28 and TRBJ2-5, is DVKVTQSSRYLVKRTGEKVFLECVQDMDHENMFWYRQDPGLGLRLIYFSYDVKMKEKGDIPEGYSVSREKKERFSLILESASTNQTSMYLCASSAGTGRQTQYFGPGTRLLVL.

The chain recombines TRBV4-2 with TRBJ2-3, with 12 bases fitting TRBD2. This CDR3 has 17 residues. Germline V lookup: CDR1 LGHNA, CDR2 YNFKEQ. The J segment lost 0 bases and the V segment lost 3 bases, leaving 4 bases of the junction unmatched. The CDR3 bases are TGTGCCAGCAGCCAGCGCGGGACTAGCGGGAGCACAGATACGCAGTATTTT. It translates to CASSQRGTSGSTDTQYF.